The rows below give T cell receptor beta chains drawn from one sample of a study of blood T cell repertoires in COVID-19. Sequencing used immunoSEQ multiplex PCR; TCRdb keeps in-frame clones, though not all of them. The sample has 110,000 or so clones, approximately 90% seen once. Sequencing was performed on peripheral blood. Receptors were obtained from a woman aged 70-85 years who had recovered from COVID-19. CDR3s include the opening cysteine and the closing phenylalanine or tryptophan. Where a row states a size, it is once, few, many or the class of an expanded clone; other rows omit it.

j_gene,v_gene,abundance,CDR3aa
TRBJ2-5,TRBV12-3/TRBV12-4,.,CASSFLEGETQYF
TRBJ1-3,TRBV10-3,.,CAISADTSGNTIYF
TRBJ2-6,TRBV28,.,CASSPFHWANVLTF
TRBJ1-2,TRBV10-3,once,CAIRTSGYTF
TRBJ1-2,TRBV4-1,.,CASSYDTVTTNYGYTF
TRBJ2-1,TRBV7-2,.,CASSLMSGEGEQFF
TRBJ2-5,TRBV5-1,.,CASRSGSTEETQYF
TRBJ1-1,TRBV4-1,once,CASSQGILSRGGNTEAFF
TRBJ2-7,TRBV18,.,CASSPGDSPYEQYF
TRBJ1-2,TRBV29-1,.,CSVEVGHYYTF
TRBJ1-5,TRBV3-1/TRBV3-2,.,CASRAPGQIANQPQHF
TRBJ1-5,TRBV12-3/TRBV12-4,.,CASSLMGREAQHF
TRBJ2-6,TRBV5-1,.,CASSHGQGAPGANVLTF
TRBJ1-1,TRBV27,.,CASSLVPTPAVNTEAFF
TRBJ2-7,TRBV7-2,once,CASSLGVAQTYEQYF
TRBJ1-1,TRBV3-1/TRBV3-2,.,CASSPGWTEAFF
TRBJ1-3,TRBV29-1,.,CSATGTPATDTIYF
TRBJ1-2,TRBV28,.,CASSLGTAGAGRNGYTF
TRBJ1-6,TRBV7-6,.,CASSSTGNSPLHF
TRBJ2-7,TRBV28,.,CASSLYLLGTGGHEQYF
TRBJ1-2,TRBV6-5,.,CASSYRDRGHYGYTF
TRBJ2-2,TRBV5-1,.,CASSPRAGANTGELFF
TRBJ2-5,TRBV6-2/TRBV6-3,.,CASSYLGQETQYF
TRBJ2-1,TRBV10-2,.,CASRDGQSYNEQFF
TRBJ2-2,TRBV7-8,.,CASSSSHSGNTGELFF
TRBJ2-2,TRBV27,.,CASSLFSPSGGKELFF
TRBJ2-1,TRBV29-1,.,CSGRSYNEQFF
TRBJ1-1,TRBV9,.,CASSVTGRPGGTEAFF
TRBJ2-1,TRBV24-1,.,CATSDPGPGTPSSYNEQFF
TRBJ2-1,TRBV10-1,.,CASSESTLAGYYNEQFF
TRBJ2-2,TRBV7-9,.,CASSPRTSGVGELFF
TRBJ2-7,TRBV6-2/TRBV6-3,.,CASSYLGGGQALYEQYF
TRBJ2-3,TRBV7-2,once,CASSHLLIAGGTDTQYF
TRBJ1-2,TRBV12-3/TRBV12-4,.,CASSLGGGYTF
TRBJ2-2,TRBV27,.,CASSPFLGGGYTGELFF
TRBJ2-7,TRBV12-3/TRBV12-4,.,CASGGDGAYEQYF
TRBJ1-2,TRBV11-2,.,CASSFRQGGPNYGYTF
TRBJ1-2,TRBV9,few,CASSRGAGGAEDAGYTF
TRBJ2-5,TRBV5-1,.,CASSLGGGETQYF
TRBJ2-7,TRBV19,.,CASSIATEYEQYF
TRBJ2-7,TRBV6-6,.,CASSFWLAGRENEQYF
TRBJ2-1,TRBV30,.,CAFTGTGVQNEQFF
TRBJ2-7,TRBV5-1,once,CASSPWDRSYEQYF
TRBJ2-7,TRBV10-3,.,CAISEYARGYEQYF
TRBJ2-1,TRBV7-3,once,CASSPRGVAGVSYNEQFF